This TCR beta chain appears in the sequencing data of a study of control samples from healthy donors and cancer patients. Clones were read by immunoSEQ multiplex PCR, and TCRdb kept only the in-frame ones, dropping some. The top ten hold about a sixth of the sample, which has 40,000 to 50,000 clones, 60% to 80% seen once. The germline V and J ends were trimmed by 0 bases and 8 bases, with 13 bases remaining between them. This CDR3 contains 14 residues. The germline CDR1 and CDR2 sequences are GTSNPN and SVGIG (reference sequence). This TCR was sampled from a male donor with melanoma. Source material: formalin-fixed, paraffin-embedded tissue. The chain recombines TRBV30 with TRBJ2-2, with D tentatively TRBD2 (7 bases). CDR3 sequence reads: CAWSVGGDLGELFF. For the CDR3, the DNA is TGTGCCTGGAGTGTAGGGGGGGACTTAGGGGAGCTGTTTTTT.